The rows below give T cell receptor beta chains drawn from one sample of a study of cytomegalovirus exposure and HLA in healthy donors. Sequenced by immunoSEQ multiplex PCR; TCRdb stores in-frame clones only, minus some. In the table there are roughly 180,000 clones, around 80% of which are singletons. The material sequenced was PBMCs. Every receptor here comes from a woman aged 25 to 39 in good health and CMV-seronegative. Both conserved end residues are trimmed from each CDR3. D genes are given only for firm matches.

J gene,D gene,V gene,CDR3 protein
TRBJ2-2,TRBD1,TRBV6-6,ASSPYRGQTGELF
TRBJ2-7,NA,TRBV11-1,ASSLGLTNSYEQY
TRBJ1-6,NA,TRBV19,ASSIQGSDSPLH
TRBJ1-2,TRBD1,TRBV19,ASRRTGTNYGYT
TRBJ1-1,NA,TRBV30,AWSGQWSRTEAF
TRBJ2-5,NA,TRBV29-1,SVEPGSQETQY
TRBJ1-4,TRBD1,TRBV7-2,ASSSRTGTNEKLF
TRBJ2-7,TRBD2,TRBV27,ATGPAGPTY
TRBJ2-2,TRBD1,TRBV5-1,ASSFRTGDSGELF
TRBJ1-1,NA,TRBV19,ASSMVQRATNTEAF
TRBJ1-2,NA,TRBV4-1,ASSHLQDGYT
TRBJ1-6,TRBD1,TRBV30,AWSVRRTGSSYNSPLH
TRBJ2-5,TRBD1,TRBV18,ASSPDRETQY
TRBJ2-7,TRBD2,TRBV6-5,ASSYVTSGVYEQY
TRBJ1-5,NA,TRBV18,ASSPAGASNQPQH
TRBJ1-1,NA,TRBV30,AWRARGENTEAF
TRBJ2-1,TRBD2,TRBV4-3,ASSQEVGTSGSNEQF
TRBJ2-3,TRBD2,TRBV5-1,ASSLAGSSGGFGDTQY
TRBJ1-2,TRBD1,TRBV5-6,ASSPLGQGMNYGYT
TRBJ2-2,TRBD1,TRBV15,ATSRDVRGQGGELF
TRBJ2-3,NA,TRBV6-5,ASTPGQRGTDTQY
TRBJ1-1,TRBD1,TRBV19,ASSITGQGVAEAF